A single sample gave rise to the 14 T cell receptor beta chains below, sequenced in a study of blood T cell repertoires in COVID-19. Libraries were prepared by immunoSEQ multiplex PCR; TCRdb keeps only in-frame clonotypes and omits some of them. Altogether about 300,000 clones are present, more than 85% being singletons, with the ten largest covering around 1.4%. Sequences were obtained from peripheral blood. These receptor sequences come from a man in his 70s with acute or convalescent COVID-19.

The rearrangement uses TRBV5-6 and TRBJ1-4; weak D call: TRBD1 (5 bases). This CDR3 has 13 residues. CDR1 and CDR2 (germline): SGHDT, YYEEEE. The V and J ends lost 3 bases and 8 bases respectively, with 11 bases between them. CDR3 coding DNA: TGTGCCAGCAGCTCATGGGACTTAGAAAAACTGTTTTTT. It codes for CASSSWDLEKLFF.

Regarding this clone: At one end the junction does not follow the germline gene, possibly because of a read error. This chain joins TRBV18 and TRBJ1-1, with D maybe TRBD1 (5 bases). Germline values: CDR1 KGHSH, CDR2 LQKENI. The CDR3 runs 13 residues. CDR3 nucleotide sequence: TGTGCCACCTCAGAAGACAGGAACACTGAAGCTTTCTTT. This sequence encodes CATSEDRNTEAFF. Full variable domain (outside the CDR3, taken from reference TRBV18 and TRBJ1-1): NAGVMQNPRHLVRRRGQEARLRCSPMKGHSHVYWYRQLPEEGLKFMVYLQKENIIDESGMPKERFSAEFPKEGPSILRIQQVVRGDSAAYFCATSEDRNTEAFFGQGTRLTVV.

This clone showed up just once. The chain combines TRBV5-1 with TRBJ1-3; D gene unclear. Trimming removed 4 bases from V and 5 bases from J, with 22 bases in between. The germline CDR1 and CDR2 sequences are SGHRS and YFSETQ. This CDR3 has 17 amino acids. CDR3 region: CASSEDLGRADRNTIYF. In nucleotides, the CDR3 is TGCGCCAGCAGCGAGGACCTCGGGAGGGCCGATCGAAACACCATATATTTT.

This chain uses TRBV2 with TRBJ2-5; TRBD2 is a possible D gene (6 bases). Trimming removed 3 bases from V and 1 base from J, with 6 bases in between. This CDR3 has 13 residues. In germline, CDR1 is SNHLY, CDR2 FYNNEI. The CDR3 region has the DNA TGTGCCAGCAGTGACGGGGGCCAAGAGACCCAGTACTTC. Translating it yields CASSDGGQETQYF.

The CDR3 sequence is CAWSPMGQILSGNTIYF. The CDR3 bases are TGTGCCTGGAGTCCGATGGGACAGATCCTCTCTGGAAACACCATATATTTT. The J gene is TRBJ1-3, the V gene TRBV30, with TRBD1 matching over 7 bases. The CDR3 totals 17 residues. Germline lookup yields CDR1 GTSNPN and CDR2 SVGIG (reference sequence). V dropped 2 bases and J dropped 0; count of bases not matched to a gene: 10.

The rearrangement links TRBV4-1 to TRBJ1-5; 8 positions match TRBD1. CDR1 is MGHRA, CDR2 YSYEKL, per germline. V was clipped by 5 bases and J by 4 bases; unmatched bases: 4. This CDR3 region has 14 residues. The chain's CDR3 is CASSTDRANQPQHF. CDR3 nucleotide sequence: TGCGCCAGCAGCACGGACAGGGCTAATCAGCCCCAGCATTTT.

The sample holds many counts of this clone. The rearrangement links TRBV29-1 to TRBJ1-1; TRBD1 matches 11 bases. The trim removed 6 bases at V and 4 bases at J, leaving 10 bases unmatched. The CDR3 extends over 15 amino acids. CDR1 is SQVTM and CDR2 is ANQGSEA in the germline V gene. CDR3 region: CSVIKDRGLVTEAFF. Written as DNA, the CDR3 is TGCAGCGTCATAAAGGACAGGGGGCTGGTCACTGAAGCTTTCTTT.

The CDR3 here is CASSSAGVVDESPLHF. The DNA of the CDR3 is TGCGCCAGCAGCTCAGCAGGGGTAGTAGACGAATCACCCCTCCACTTT. The chain is built from TRBV5-1 and TRBJ1-6; tentatively, D is TRBD1 (6 bases). The CDR3 is 16 residues long. Germline loops: CDR1 SGHRS, CDR2 YFSETQ. Trimming cost V 3 bases and J 10 bases, with 20 bases left between them. The variable domain in full, with the rest retrieved from reference TRBV5-1 and TRBJ1-6, is KAGVTQTPRYLIKTRGQQVTLSCSPISGHRSVSWYQQTPGQGLQFLFEYFSETQRNKGNFPGRFSGRQFSNSRSEMNVSTLELGDSALYLCASSSAGVVDESPLHFGNGTRLTVT.

The chain employs TRBV21-1 and TRBJ2-7; TRBD1 is taken as the D call from the table, unchecked against the DNA. TRBV21-1 is described as a pseudogene. The CDR3 has 14 amino acids. CDR3 protein: CASSARDRAYEQYF. The CDR3 DNA reads TGTGCCAGCAGCGCCCGGGACAGAGCCTACGAGCAGTACTTC.

This clone was found once. The chain joins TRBV3-1 (or the pseudogene TRBV3-2) to TRBJ2-7, with TRBD1 identical over 10 bases. Germline CDR1 reads LGHDT; CDR2 reads YNNKEL (reference sequence). The CDR3 is 19 residues long. V dropped 1 base and J dropped 3; count of bases not matched to a gene: 15. CDR3 sequence (DNA): TGTGCCAGCAGCCAAGTCCCGGGACAGGGGATGATGGGGTACTACGAGCAGTACTTC. Amino acid sequence: CASSQVPGQGMMGYYEQYF.

The chain links TRBV3-1 (or the pseudogene TRBV3-2) to TRBJ2-5; the match to TRBD1 covers 10 bases. The CDR3 contains 15 residues. CDR1 and CDR2 from the germline V gene are LGHDT and YNNKEL (reference sequence). Trimming cost V 3 bases and J 5 bases; bases outside gene matches: 6. In nucleotides, the CDR3 is TGTGCCAGCAGCCAGACGACAGGGGGCTGGGAGACCCAGTACTTC. This sequence encodes CASSQTTGGWETQYF.

The V call is TRBV24-1, the J call TRBJ2-7; 7 positions agree with TRBD1. Per germline, CDR1 KGHDR and CDR2 SFDVKD. The trim removed 2 bases at V and 6 bases at J, leaving 3 bases unmatched. The CDR3 runs 13 residues. The CDR3 loop is CATSDSAGGEQYF. The CDR3 bases are TGTGCCACCAGTGATTCGGCAGGGGGCGAGCAGTACTTC.

V and J are TRBV10-3 and TRBJ2-7; D remains ambiguous. The CDR3 is 12 residues long. Trimming left V 2 bases short and J 5 bases short, with 7 bases between. Germline CDR1 and CDR2: ENHRY and SYGVKD. Here the CDR3 reads CAISENGDEQYF. CDR3 DNA sequence: TGTGCCATCAGTGAGAACGGAGACGAGCAGTACTTC.

V is TRBV3-1 (or the pseudogene TRBV3-2) and J is TRBJ1-6; 8 positions match TRBD1. The germline gives CDR1 LGHDT, CDR2 YNNKEL (reference sequence). J gave up 6 bases and V 0 bases, and 7 bases lay outside the gene matches. This CDR3 region has 17 residues. This chain's CDR3 is CASSQDIRTGGNSPLHF. The CDR3, as DNA: TGTGCCAGCAGCCAAGATATCAGAACAGGGGGTAATTCACCCCTCCACTTT.